A selection of T cell receptor beta chains follows, all from one sample in a study of cytomegalovirus exposure and HLA in healthy donors. Here immunoSEQ multiplex PCR was the method, and the copy in TCRdb shows in-frame clones only, minus some. The sample includes about 82,000 clones, around 85% of them seen just once. Sequenced sample: PBMCs. Receptor source: a human donor in good health. CDR3s include the opening cysteine and the closing phenylalanine or tryptophan. The order of the fields is J gene, clone size, CDR3 length, V gene, D gene, CDR3 protein, CDR3 DNA. A D gene is named only where the DNA matches it firmly. A row's size may be missing; if present it is once, few, many or a size class.

TRBJ2-1,few,15,TRBV5-6,TRBD1,CASSPGTGSYNEQFF,TGTGCCAGCAGCCCCGGGACAGGGAGCTACAATGAGCAGTTCTTC
TRBJ2-2,-,17,TRBV4-3,-,CASSQEVDPAGTGELFF,TGCGCCAGCAGCCAAGAAGTCGACCCCGCAGGGACCGGGGAGCTGTTTTTT
TRBJ2-3,-,12,TRBV7-9,-,CASSSPADTQYF,TGTGCCAGCAGTTCTCCTGCAGATACGCAGTATTTT
TRBJ2-7,-,13,TRBV19,-,CASSPGLNYEQYF,TGTGCCAGTAGCCCGGGACTGAACTACGAGCAGTACTTC
TRBJ1-2,-,15,TRBV4-1,TRBD1,CASSQDDRAYYGYTF,TGCGCCAGCAGCCAAGATGACAGGGCCTATTATGGCTACACCTTC
TRBJ2-7,-,13,TRBV2,-,CASSAGYSYEQYF,TGTGCCAGCAGTGCGGGATACTCCTACGAGCAGTACTTC
TRBJ2-2,-,16,TRBV4-1,TRBD2,CASSRPAGGITGELFF,TGCGCCAGCAGCCGTCCGGCGGGGGGCATAACCGGGGAGCTGTTTTTT
TRBJ2-5,-,15,TRBV15,TRBD2,CATSREGAGDETQYF,TGTGCCACCAGCAGAGAGGGAGCGGGGGATGAGACCCAGTACTTC
TRBJ1-2,-,13,TRBV6-5,-,CASSPRGDYGYPF,TGTGCCAGCAGCCCGAGGGGGGACTATGGCTACCCCTTC
TRBJ1-1,few,14,TRBV13,TRBD1,CASSKLQGAGENFF,TGTGCCAGCAGCAAACTACAGGGGGCCGGAGAAAACTTCTTT
TRBJ1-2,-,15,TRBV6-6,-,CASSYNSREDYGYTF,TGTGCCAGCAGTTACAATTCCAGGGAGGACTATGGCTACACCTTC